One sample yielded the 3 T cell receptor beta chains listed below, sequenced in a study of graft-versus-host responses after intestinal transplantation. The assay was immunoSEQ multiplex PCR, and TCRdb's table has in-frame clones only and misses some. Among about 110,000 clones, 85% to 95% were seen once, and the ten largest hold 1.2%. No antigen has been assigned to these receptors. The sequencing used unstimulated CD8+ T cells sorted from spleen or lymph node cells, collected before transplant. Receptors originate from a human donor who was the organ donor for an intestinal transplant.

The rearrangement uses TRBV2 and TRBJ2-7; TRBD1 matches at 9 bases. Trimming cost V 3 bases and J 3 bases; bases outside gene matches: 6. CDR1 and CDR2 from the germline V gene are SNHLY and FYNNEI. CDR3 length: 15 residues. The CDR3 sequence is CASSDRTGANYEQYF. In DNA, the CDR3 is TGTGCCAGCAGTGATAGGACAGGGGCCAACTACGAGCAGTACTTC.

This clone was found once. The chain has TRBV7-8 and TRBJ1-2; 9 bases agree with TRBD1. CDR1 and CDR2 from the germline V gene are SGHVS and FQNEAQ. The CDR3 extends over 15 amino acids. V lost 5 bases, J lost 6 bases, and 10 bases stayed unmatched. The CDR3 nucleotides are TGTGCCAGCAGCCCAGGGACAGGGTGGTTAGATGGCTACACCTTC. Translation: CASSPGTGWLDGYTF.

The chain carries TRBV6-5 and TRBJ1-1; 12 bases are a match to TRBD1. The CDR3 spans 14 residues. CDR1 and CDR2 (germline): MNHEY, SVGAGI. V dropped 6 bases and J dropped 4; count of bases not matched to a gene: 3. This CDR3 is CASRGQGAFTEAFF. The CDR3 coding sequence is TGTGCCAGCAGGGGACAGGGGGCCTTCACTGAAGCTTTCTTT.